This T cell receptor beta chain was captured in a study of T cell responses to AZD1222 COVID-19 vaccine. V was pared by 4 bases and J by 5 bases, with 16 bases between. The CDR3 has 14 amino acids. Germline V gene lookup returns CDR1 SGHRS and CDR2 YFSETQ. The method was immunoSEQ multiplex PCR; TCRdb's version includes in-frame clones alone and lacks a portion of them. The top ten hold roughly 2% of the sample, which has some 130,000 clones, 70% to 90% seen once. Broader study findings: Spike-specific TCR depth and breadth grew after two AZD1222 doses. Vaccine-associated CD4 TCRs spanned spike, dominant at 160-218 and 743-854.

Worth noting for this clone: Its antigen is still unknown.

The specimen was peripheral blood, collected on day 0 of AZD1222 vaccination. The sequence was collected from an adult in good health. This chain connects TRBV5-1 to TRBJ2-7; maybe TRBD1 (5 bases). The CDR3 bases are TGCGCCAGCAGCCCGGCGAAGGGGATCAACGAGCAGTACTTC. Translation gives CASSPAKGINEQYF.